The entry below gives a single TCR beta chain sequence along with its context. Its matching antigen is unknown. Primers for the PCR totalled 60 Vbeta and 13 Jbeta. TCRdb's table, derived via immunoSEQ multiplex PCR, lists solely in-frame clones and lacks some. The sample has around 190,000 clones, around 80% seen once. The sample belongs to a study of cytomegalovirus exposure and HLA in healthy donors. Study in general: Unique TCRs numbering about 87 million, obtained from HLA-typed donors, made up an early data release. General study results and limits: Reportedly, TCR beta sequences accurately predicted HLA-A and HLA-B alleles in most subjects. The analysis excluded some indistinguishable V segments, including TRBV6-2 and TRBV6-3.

Germline V gives CDR1 SNHLY, CDR2 FYNNEI. V lost 7 bases and J lost 2, with 8 bases in between. CDR3 length: 13 residues. Although they were nominally healthy when sampled, donors likely had unrecorded immune exposures. The V and J genes are TRBV2 and TRBJ2-2; D ambiguous. Sequenced: PBMCs. The clonotype originates from a woman in her thirties or forties in good health and CMV-seronegative. CDR3 sequence reads: CASNRLNTGELFF. The CDR3 DNA reads TGTGCCAGCAATCGACTTAACACCGGGGAGCTGTTTTTT.